These 29 T cell receptor beta chains came from one sample sequenced in a study of T cells in Graves' hyperthyroidism and ophthalmopathy. Regions amplified from RNA transcripts were the TCR beta CDR3 regions. Initially, a first-round RT-PCR of the TCR CDR3 employed the HTBI primer set. Via MiXCR, TCRdb re-called the multiplex PCR reads, giving one row per CDR3 protein. This sample has roughly 500,000 distinct CDR3 sequences, with around 15% found just once. What was sequenced was blood. The source is a woman aged 25-40 years with Graves' ophthalmopathy.

This clonotype was seen at least ten times. V usage is TRBV5-1 and J usage is TRBJ2-7; 7 bases agree with TRBD2. This CDR3 has 13 amino acids. Germline CDR1 and CDR2: SGHRS and YFSETQ. J was trimmed by 2 bases and V by 7 bases; bases with no gene match: 6. This chain's CDR3 is CASYDGGAYEQYF. The CDR3 DNA reads TGCGCCAGCTATGATGGGGGGGCCTACGAGCAGTACTTC.

This clonotype has ten or more counts. The V call is TRBV10-3, the J call TRBJ1-1; 7 positions agree with TRBD1. Germline CDR1 and CDR2: ENHRY and SYGVKD. Germline trimming cut 10 bases from V and 1 base from J; bases unmatched to any gene: 9. The CDR3 runs 14 residues. CDR3 nucleotide sequence: TGTGCCACGACAGGGAGCCACGGGAACACTGAAGCTTTCTTT. Its translation: CATTGSHGNTEAFF.

This clonotype was seen many times. The CDR3 bases are TGTGCCAGCAGCCCCCGAACGAGTGAGACCCAGTACTTC. Encoded protein: CASSPRTSETQYF. V is TRBV12-3 or TRBV12-4 and J is TRBJ2-5; D is unclear. CDR3 length: 13 residues. V was trimmed by 6 bases and J by 5 bases, leaving 13 bases between them.

At least ten counts were recorded for this clonotype. The V call is TRBV28, the J call TRBJ2-7; no definite D call. The germline CDR1 and CDR2 sequences are MDHEN and SYDVKM. The CDR3 runs to 11 residues. The germline V and J ends were trimmed by 8 bases and 4 bases, with 9 bases remaining between them. The CDR3 DNA reads as TGTGCCAGCGATACCGGATACGAGCAGTACTTC. Encoded protein: CASDTGYEQYF. Combining the CDR3 with reference TRBV28 and TRBJ2-7 gives the whole variable domain DVKVTQSSRYLVKRTGEKVFLECVQDMDHENMFWYRQDPGLGLRLIYFSYDVKMKEKGDIPEGYSVSREKKERFSLILESASTNQTSMYLCASDTGYEQYFGPGTRLTVT.

The chain is built from TRBV6-1 and TRBJ2-7; 8 bases fit TRBD2. The CDR3 covers 14 residues. Germline CDR1 reads MNHNS; CDR2 reads SASEGT. V lost 6 bases to trimming and J lost 3 bases; unmatched junction nucleotides: 7. CDR3 in amino acids: CASSHGLAFYEQYF. The DNA for the CDR3 is TGTGCCAGCAGCCATGGACTAGCATTCTACGAGCAGTACTTC.

This clonotype was counted many times. The V gene is TRBV6-1, the J gene TRBJ2-2; D unresolved. Germline V lookup: CDR1 MNHNS, CDR2 SASEGT. Deletions cut 5 bases from V and 0 bases from J, with 10 bases between. This CDR3 contains 15 residues. CDR3 sequence (DNA): TGTGCCAGCAGTCAATCGACAACGAACACCGGGGAGCTGTTTTTT. Translating it yields CASSQSTTNTGELFF.

The CDR3 nucleotides are TGTGCCAGCAGCCCTAACAGGGGTCGGGATGAGCAGTTCTTC. Translated: CASSPNRGRDEQFF. V gene TRBV28 combines with J gene TRBJ2-1; 7 bases match TRBD1. Germline assignment: CDR1 MDHEN and CDR2 SYDVKM. Losses at the gene ends were 6 bases for V and 8 bases for J; bases not matched to a gene: 10. The length of the CDR3 is 14 residues.

This clonotype was counted between two and nine times. The chain recombines TRBV15 with TRBJ1-4, with D possibly being TRBD1 (6 bases). The V gene lost 0 bases and the J gene lost 6 bases, with 8 bases spanning the gap. This CDR3 spans 14 amino acids. Germline assignment: CDR1 LNHNV and CDR2 YYDKDF (reference sequence). As DNA, the CDR3 is TGTGCCACCAGCAGAGATCCAGGGGATGAAAAACTGTTTTTT. The encoded protein is CATSRDPGDEKLFF.

V is TRBV6-2 or TRBV6-3 and J is TRBJ2-7; possibly TRBD2 for D (6 bases). Trimming removed 7 bases from V and 3 bases from J, with 10 bases in between. This CDR3 is built from 12 residues. Germline CDR1 reads MNHEY; CDR2 reads SVGEGT. In DNA form, the CDR3 reads TGTGCCAGCAACGCGGGGAACTACGAGCAGTACTTC. This sequence encodes CASNAGNYEQYF.

This clonotype was seen many times. The chain recombines TRBV28 with TRBJ2-3; 10 bases map to TRBD2. CDR3 length: 20 amino acids. V trimming: 6 bases; J trimming: 1 base; junction bases outside the gene matches: 19. Germline V gene lookup returns CDR1 MDHEN and CDR2 SYDVKM. CDR3 residues: CASRSGGVELAGSGTDTQYF. CDR3 in DNA: TGTGCCAGCAGGTCAGGGGGTGTCGAACTAGCGGGGTCTGGCACAGATACGCAGTATTTT.

This clonotype was observed at least ten times. V usage is TRBV20-1 and J usage is TRBJ2-1; TRBD2 agrees at 8 bases. Germline-derived CDR1 and CDR2 are DFQATT and SNEGSKA (reference sequence). This CDR3 is built from 14 residues. Trimming cost V 1 base and J 9 bases; bases outside gene matches: 8. The CDR3 sequence: CSARGRGGGLEQFF. The CDR3 DNA sequence: TGCAGTGCTAGAGGCCGGGGGGGGGGCCTTGAGCAGTTCTTC.

The chain uses TRBV29-1 and TRBJ2-7, with D maybe TRBD1 (6 bases). The CDR3 consists of 14 residues. Trimming took off 4 bases at V and 3 bases at J, with 16 bases between the two ends. In germline, CDR1 is SQVTM, CDR2 ANQGSEA. The CDR3 region is CSVGGLGFNYEQYF. Here the CDR3 DNA reads TGCAGCGTTGGGGGGCTAGGGTTTAACTACGAGCAGTACTTC.

The chain has TRBV5-1 and TRBJ1-2; the D is unclear. Germline lookup yields CDR1 SGHRS and CDR2 YFSETQ. This CDR3 has 13 residues. V dropped 0 bases and J dropped 7 bases, with 10 bases sitting between them. The CDR3 region is CASSLGGLGGYTF. The CDR3, as DNA: TGCGCCAGCAGCTTGGGAGGGCTGGGTGGCTACACCTTC.

This clonotype was detected only once. The chain recombines TRBV27 with TRBJ2-1; D remains ambiguous. This CDR3 is built from 16 residues. Trimming removed 5 bases from V and 7 bases from J, with 21 bases in between. The V gene's germline CDR1 is MNHEY and CDR2 SMNVEV (reference sequence). CDR3 protein: CASSPYGRMGENEQFF. CDR3 DNA sequence: TGTGCCAGCAGTCCCTACGGCAGAATGGGCGAGAATGAGCAGTTCTTC.

The CDR3 DNA reads TGTCCGCTAAAGGCGGAACTAGCACGCTACGAGCAGTACTTC. Translation gives CPLKAELARYEQYF. The chain employs TRBV6-4 and TRBJ2-7; D might be TRBD2 (6 bases). From germline, CDR1 is MRHNA and CDR2 SNTAGT. The CDR3 runs 14 residues.

The chain uses TRBV5-1 and TRBJ1-5, with unresolved D. The CDR3 has 13 residues. V lost 0 bases and J lost 11, with 12 bases in between. The germline V gene encodes CDR1 SGHRS and CDR2 YFSETQ. DNA of the CDR3: TGCGCCAGCAGCTTGGCCGGCCGTTCGGCCCAGCATTTT. Translated, it gives CASSLAGRSAQHF.

This clonotype was seen ten or more times. J is TRBJ2-3 and V is TRBV10-3, with 7 bases lining up with TRBD2. The V segment lost 3 bases and the J segment 1 base; nucleotides outside the gene matches: 7. The germline gives CDR1 ENHRY, CDR2 SYGVKD. This CDR3 contains 16 residues. In DNA form, the CDR3 reads TGTGCCATCAGTGATAAGGTAGCGGGCGGCACAGATACGCAGTATTTT. It encodes CAISDKVAGGTDTQYF.

This clonotype was observed at least ten times. The chain joins TRBV7-3 to TRBJ2-7; TRBD2 is a possible D gene (5 bases). Trimming removed 5 bases at V and 6 bases at J, with 14 bases between. CDR3 length: 13 residues. CDR1 and CDR2 (germline): SGHTA, FQGTGA. CDR3 sequence: CASSPDGAGEQYF. CDR3 bases: TGTGCCAGCAGCCCAGATGGTGCGGGCGAGCAGTACTTC.

This chain connects TRBV12-3 or TRBV12-4 to TRBJ2-3, with 9 positions matching TRBD1. The CDR3 loop spans 19 amino acids. After removal of 4 bases from V and 0 bases from J, the junction contained 14 bases not matched to a gene. This chain's CDR3 is CASSYTPRTGATSTDTQYF. DNA of the CDR3: TGTGCCAGCAGTTATACACCAAGGACAGGGGCGACCAGCACAGATACGCAGTATTTT.

The rearrangement joins TRBV27 to TRBJ2-3; tentatively, D is TRBD1 (5 bases). Trimming shortened V by 3 bases and J by 3 bases, and 13 bases separated the two germline ends. Germline lookup yields CDR1 MNHEY and CDR2 SMNVEV (reference sequence). This CDR3 contains 15 residues. The DNA of the CDR3 is TGTGCCAGCAGTTTCTCGCAGGGAAGTACAGATACGCAGTATTTT. It translates to CASSFSQGSTDTQYF.

This clonotype showed up many times. V gene TRBV20-1 combines with J gene TRBJ2-5, with TRBD1 identical over 8 bases. Germline CDR1 is DFQATT and CDR2 is SNEGSKA (reference sequence). V shed 3 bases, J shed 2 bases, and the junction held 14 bases outside the gene matches. The CDR3 has 17 amino acids. The CDR3 nucleotides read TGCAGTGCTAGCGCTCCTGTGGGACAGGCCCTACAAGAGACCCAGTACTTC. As protein: CSASAPVGQALQETQYF.

CDR3 in DNA: TGTGCCACCAGTGATTTGGTGGCGCCTGGGGACGGGGAGCTGTTTTTT. Residues: CATSDLVAPGDGELFF. The chain has TRBV24-1 and TRBJ2-2; D not resolved. The CDR3 sequence is 16 residues long. Germline V gene data show CDR1 as KGHDR and CDR2 as SFDVKD. V was pared by 0 bases and J by 7 bases, with 14 bases between.

For this clonotype: A much larger clone sits a single nucleotide away, making a read error possible. The chain has TRBV28 and TRBJ2-7, with D unclear. Germline V gene data show CDR1 as MDHEN and CDR2 as SYDVKM. This CDR3 has 11 amino acids. The CDR3: CASSFYAEQHF. CDR3 in DNA: TGTGCCAGCAGTTTCTACGCCGAGCAGCACTTC.

The CDR3 spells CASSQDVGQGEQFF. For the CDR3, the DNA is TGTGCCAGCAGCCAAGATGTAGGGCAGGGTGAGCAGTTCTTC. The chain links TRBV14 to TRBJ2-1; D might be TRBD1 (5 bases). V shed 0 bases and J shed 9 bases, with 12 bases lying between them. Germline V gene data show CDR1 as SGHDN and CDR2 as FVKESK. The CDR3 totals 14 residues. The full variable domain, completed using reference TRBV14 and TRBJ2-1, is EAGVTQFPSHSVIEKGQTVTLRCDPISGHDNLYWYRRVMGKEIKFLLHFVKESKQDESGMPNNRFLAERTGGTYSTLKVQPAELEDSGVYFCASSQDVGQGEQFFGPGTRLTVL.

This clonotype showed up many times. The rearrangement uses TRBV6-2 or TRBV6-3 and TRBJ2-7, with D possibly matching TRBD1 (6 bases). This CDR3 has 12 amino acids. Germline lookup yields CDR1 MNHEY and CDR2 SVGEGT. Trimming removed 7 bases at V and 5 bases at J, with 12 bases between. CDR3 sequence: CASKTGSHEQYF. In nucleotides, the CDR3 is TGTGCCAGCAAAACAGGGTCCCACGAGCAGTACTTC.

This clonotype was recorded many times. This sequence joins TRBV12-3 or TRBV12-4 and TRBJ1-2, with a tentative D call TRBD1 (5 bases). V shed 0 bases and J shed 4 bases, with 9 bases lying between them. The CDR3 loop spans 14 amino acids. The CDR3 is CASSLALGPYGYTF. The DNA of the CDR3 is TGTGCCAGCAGTTTAGCGCTGGGGCCCTATGGCTACACCTTC.

The V gene is TRBV19, the J gene TRBJ1-5; D is possibly TRBD1 (5 bases). V was pared by 7 bases and J by 6 bases, with 10 bases between. The CDR3 runs 12 residues. Germline values: CDR1 LNHDA, CDR2 SQIVND (reference sequence). CDR3 nucleotide sequence: TGTGCCAGTACCGAGGGGCCTCAGCCCCAGCATTTT. Translated, it gives CASTEGPQPQHF.

This clonotype was seen ten or more times. The V call is TRBV20-1, the J call TRBJ2-7; TRBD2 aligns across 10 bases. Germline V lookup: CDR1 DFQATT, CDR2 SNEGSKA (reference sequence). The trim removed 5 bases at V and 3 bases at J, leaving 4 bases unmatched. This CDR3 spans 13 amino acids. The CDR3 nucleotides read TGCAGTGCTGGACTAGCGGATTACTACGAGCAGTACTTC. It codes for CSAGLADYYEQYF.

Note on this clonotype: Relative to the germline gene, one junction end is altered; a read error may explain this. The chain is built from TRBV6-2 or TRBV6-3 and TRBJ1-2, with D perhaps TRBD1 (5 bases). CDR3 size: 13 residues. Germline V gene data show CDR1 as MNHEY and CDR2 as SVGEGT. The CDR3 sequence is CASRETANYGNTF. The CDR3 DNA reads TGTGCCAGCAGAGAGACAGCTAACTATGGCAACACCTTC.